This T cell receptor beta chain was retrieved from a study of blood T cell repertoires in COVID-19. This clone was counted once. Repertoires were generated with immunoSEQ multiplex PCR, while TCRdb's copy carries only in-frame clones and drops some. The table includes under 120,000 clones, 75% to 90% detected once. This CDR3 contains 15 residues. With 4 bases removed from V and 4 bases from J, the gap between germline ends came to 18 bases. Germline V gives CDR1 SGHDT, CDR2 YYEEEE. This sequence joins TRBV5-6 and TRBJ2-7; a possible D gene is TRBD1 (5 bases). Sequencing input: peripheral blood. The TCR was taken from a woman older than 75 with acute or convalescent COVID-19. The CDR3 DNA reads TGTGCCAGCAGCCCCCGGCGGAAGCCAGGGTACGAGCAGTACTTC. It yields the protein CASSPRRKPGYEQYF.